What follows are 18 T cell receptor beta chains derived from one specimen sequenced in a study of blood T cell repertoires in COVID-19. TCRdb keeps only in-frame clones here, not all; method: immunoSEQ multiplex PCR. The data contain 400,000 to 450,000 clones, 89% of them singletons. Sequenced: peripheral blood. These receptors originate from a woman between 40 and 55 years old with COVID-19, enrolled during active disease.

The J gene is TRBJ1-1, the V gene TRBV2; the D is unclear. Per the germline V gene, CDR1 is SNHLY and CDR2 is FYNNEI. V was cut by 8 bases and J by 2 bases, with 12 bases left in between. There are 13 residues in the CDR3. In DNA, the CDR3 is TGTGCCAGCCATTCCACGGTTAACACTGAAGCTTTCTTT. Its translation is CASHSTVNTEAFF.

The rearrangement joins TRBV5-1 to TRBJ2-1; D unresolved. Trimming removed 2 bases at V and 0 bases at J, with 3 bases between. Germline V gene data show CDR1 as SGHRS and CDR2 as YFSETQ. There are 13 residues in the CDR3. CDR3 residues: CASSLASYNEQFF. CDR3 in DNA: TGCGCCAGCAGCTTAGCCTCCTACAATGAGCAGTTCTTC.

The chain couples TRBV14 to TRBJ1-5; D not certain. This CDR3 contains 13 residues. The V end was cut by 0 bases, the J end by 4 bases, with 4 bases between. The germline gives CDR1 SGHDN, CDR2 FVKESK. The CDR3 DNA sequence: TGTGCCAGCAGCCAAGACAGTAATCAGCCCCAGCATTTT. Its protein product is CASSQDSNQPQHF.

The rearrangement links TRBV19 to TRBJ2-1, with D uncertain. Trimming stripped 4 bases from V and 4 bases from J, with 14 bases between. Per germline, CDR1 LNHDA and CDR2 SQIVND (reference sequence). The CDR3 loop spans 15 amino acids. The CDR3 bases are TGTGCCAGTAGTACCTCCGGTATACTATACAATGAGCAGTTCTTC. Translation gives CASSTSGILYNEQFF.

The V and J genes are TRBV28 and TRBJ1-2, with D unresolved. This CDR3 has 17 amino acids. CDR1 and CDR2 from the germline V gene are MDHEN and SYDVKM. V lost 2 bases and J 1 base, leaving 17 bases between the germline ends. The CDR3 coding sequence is TGTGCCAGCAGTTTAGTACACAGCCCTCTTTTTAACTATGGCTACACCTTC. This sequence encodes CASSLVHSPLFNYGYTF.

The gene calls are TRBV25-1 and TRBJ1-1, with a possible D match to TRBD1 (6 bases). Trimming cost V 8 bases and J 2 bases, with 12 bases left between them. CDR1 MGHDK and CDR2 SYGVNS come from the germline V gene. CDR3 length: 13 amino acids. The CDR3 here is CASRRQDNTEAFF. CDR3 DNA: TGTGCCAGCCGGAGACAGGACAACACTGAAGCTTTCTTT.

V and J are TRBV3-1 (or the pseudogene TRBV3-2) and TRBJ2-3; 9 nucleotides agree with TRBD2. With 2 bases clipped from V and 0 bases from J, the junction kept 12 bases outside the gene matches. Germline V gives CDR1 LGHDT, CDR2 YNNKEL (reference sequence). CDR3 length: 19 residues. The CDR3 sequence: CASSQQRGATLASTDTQYF. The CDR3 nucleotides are TGTGCCAGCAGCCAACAGCGGGGGGCTACCCTGGCTAGCACAGATACGCAGTATTTT.

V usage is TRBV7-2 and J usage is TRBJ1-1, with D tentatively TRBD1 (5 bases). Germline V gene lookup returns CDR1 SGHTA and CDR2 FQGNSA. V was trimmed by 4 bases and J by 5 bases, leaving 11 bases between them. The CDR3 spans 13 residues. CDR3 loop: CASSSSGGTEAFF. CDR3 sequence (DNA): TGTGCCAGCAGCTCATCGGGGGGGACTGAAGCTTTCTTT.

DNA of the CDR3: TGTGCCAGCACCTCCCGGGATAGCTATGGCTACACCTTC. Its protein product is CASTSRDSYGYTF. The V and J genes are TRBV9 and TRBJ1-2; D remains unclear. The V end was cut by 6 bases, the J end by 4 bases, with 13 bases between. The CDR3 spans 13 residues. Germline CDR1 reads SGDLS; CDR2 reads YYNGEE.

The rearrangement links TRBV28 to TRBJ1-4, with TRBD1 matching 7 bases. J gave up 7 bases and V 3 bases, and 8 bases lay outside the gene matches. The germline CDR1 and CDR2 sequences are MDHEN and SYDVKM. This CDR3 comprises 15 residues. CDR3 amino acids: CASSFGGQGGEKLFF. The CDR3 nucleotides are TGTGCCAGCAGTTTTGGAGGCCAGGGGGGTGAAAAACTGTTTTTT.

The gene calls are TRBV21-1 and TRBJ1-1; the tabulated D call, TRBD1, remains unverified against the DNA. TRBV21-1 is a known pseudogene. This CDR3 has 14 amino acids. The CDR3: CASSKTQGHTEAFF. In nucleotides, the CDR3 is TGTGCCAGCAGCAAAACGCAGGGCCACACTGAAGCTTTCTTT.

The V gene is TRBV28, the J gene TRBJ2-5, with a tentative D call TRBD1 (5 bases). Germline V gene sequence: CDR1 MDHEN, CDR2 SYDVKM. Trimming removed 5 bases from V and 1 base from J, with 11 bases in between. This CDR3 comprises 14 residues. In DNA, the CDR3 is TGTGCCAGCAGTCCCCCAGGGTTCCAAGAGACCCAGTACTTC. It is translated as CASSPPGFQETQYF. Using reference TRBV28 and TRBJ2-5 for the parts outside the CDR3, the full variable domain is DVKVTQSSRYLVKRTGEKVFLECVQDMDHENMFWYRQDPGLGLRLIYFSYDVKMKEKGDIPEGYSVSREKKERFSLILESASTNQTSMYLCASSPPGFQETQYFGPGTRLLVL.

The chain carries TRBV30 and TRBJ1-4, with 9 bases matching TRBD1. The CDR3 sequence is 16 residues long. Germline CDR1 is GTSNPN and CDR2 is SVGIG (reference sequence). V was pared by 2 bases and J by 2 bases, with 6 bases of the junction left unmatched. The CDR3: CAWSNRGTGTNEKLFF. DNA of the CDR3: TGTGCCTGGAGTAACAGAGGGACAGGGACTAATGAAAAACTGTTTTTT.

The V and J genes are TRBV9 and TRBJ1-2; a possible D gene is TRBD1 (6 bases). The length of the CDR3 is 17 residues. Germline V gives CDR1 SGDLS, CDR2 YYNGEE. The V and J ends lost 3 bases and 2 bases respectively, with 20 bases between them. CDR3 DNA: TGTGCCAGCAGCGGTAGGGTATCTGGTGGGGGCAACTATGGCTACACCTTC. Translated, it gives CASSGRVSGGGNYGYTF.

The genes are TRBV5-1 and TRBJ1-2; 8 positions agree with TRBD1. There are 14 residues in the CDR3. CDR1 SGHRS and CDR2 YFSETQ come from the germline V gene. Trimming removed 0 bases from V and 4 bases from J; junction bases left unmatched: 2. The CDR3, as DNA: TGCGCCAGCAGCTTGGGTGGGACAGGCTATGGCTACACCTTC. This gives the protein CASSLGGTGYGYTF. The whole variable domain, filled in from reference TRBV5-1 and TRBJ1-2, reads KAGVTQTPRYLIKTRGQQVTLSCSPISGHRSVSWYQQTPGQGLQFLFEYFSETQRNKGNFPGRFSGRQFSNSRSEMNVSTLELGDSALYLCASSLGGTGYGYTFGSGTRLTVV.

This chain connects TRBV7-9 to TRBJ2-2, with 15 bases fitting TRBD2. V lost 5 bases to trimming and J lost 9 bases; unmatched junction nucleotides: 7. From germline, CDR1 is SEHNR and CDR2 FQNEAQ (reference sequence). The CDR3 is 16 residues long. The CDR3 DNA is TGTGCCAGCAGCCCCTGGACTAGCGGGGGGGCGAGGGAGCTGTTTTTT. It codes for CASSPWTSGGARELFF.

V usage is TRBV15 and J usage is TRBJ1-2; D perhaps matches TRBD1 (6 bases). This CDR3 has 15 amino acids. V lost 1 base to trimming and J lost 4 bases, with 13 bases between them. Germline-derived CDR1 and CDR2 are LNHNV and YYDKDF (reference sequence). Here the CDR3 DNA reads TGTGCCACCAGCAGAGGAGGGGGGGTTCTCTATGGCTACACCTTC. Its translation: CATSRGGGVLYGYTF.

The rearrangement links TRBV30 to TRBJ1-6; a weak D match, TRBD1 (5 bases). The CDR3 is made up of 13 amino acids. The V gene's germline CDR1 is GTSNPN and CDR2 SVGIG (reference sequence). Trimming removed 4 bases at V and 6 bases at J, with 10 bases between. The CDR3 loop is CAWTQVPNSPLHF. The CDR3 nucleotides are TGTGCCTGGACACAGGTCCCTAATTCACCCCTCCACTTT.